The rows below give T cell receptor beta chains drawn from one sample of a study of T cell responses to AZD1222 COVID-19 vaccine. Profiling relied on immunoSEQ multiplex PCR, and the TCRdb table lists in-frame clones only, not all of them. There are about 56,000 clones in the sample; around 85% occur only once, and approximately 16% lies in the top ten. The sample in question was peripheral blood, obtained on day 0 of AZD1222 vaccination. These receptors originate from an adult in good health. CDR3s leave out the opening cysteine and the closing phenylalanine or tryptophan. Fields, in order: D gene, V gene, J gene, CDR3 protein. The D gene is left open where the match is weak.

D gene: NA; V gene: TRBV9; J gene: TRBJ2-3; CDR3 protein: ASSGDVGTQY
D gene: NA; V gene: TRBV28; J gene: TRBJ1-6; CDR3 protein: ASSRTRKGDSPLH
D gene: NA; V gene: TRBV3-1/TRBV3-2; J gene: TRBJ1-2; CDR3 protein: ASSQGLNNYGYT
D gene: NA; V gene: TRBV2; J gene: TRBJ1-5; CDR3 protein: ASGRAGDTINQPQH
D gene: NA; V gene: TRBV7-2; J gene: TRBJ1-2; CDR3 protein: ASSLYTPGEKSGYT
D gene: NA; V gene: TRBV7-9; J gene: TRBJ2-3; CDR3 protein: ASSFLGGTDTQY
D gene: TRBD2; V gene: TRBV9; J gene: TRBJ2-2; CDR3 protein: ASSGTSGGAAGELF
D gene: NA; V gene: TRBV7-9; J gene: TRBJ1-1; CDR3 protein: ASSLGESYSYPEAF
D gene: NA; V gene: TRBV15; J gene: TRBJ2-1; CDR3 protein: ATSSGTPEQF
D gene: NA; V gene: TRBV19; J gene: TRBJ1-3; CDR3 protein: ATTTGIAGNTIY
D gene: NA; V gene: TRBV7-2; J gene: TRBJ2-3; CDR3 protein: ASSLEAPVSADTQY
D gene: NA; V gene: TRBV7-8; J gene: TRBJ2-3; CDR3 protein: ASSLFRGRTTDTQY
D gene: TRBD1; V gene: TRBV9; J gene: TRBJ2-6; CDR3 protein: ASSDRTGVSGANVLT
D gene: NA; V gene: TRBV10-3; J gene: TRBJ2-7; CDR3 protein: AISGERVGSYEQY
D gene: TRBD2; V gene: TRBV28; J gene: TRBJ2-7; CDR3 protein: ASSLGPRLAGGSSYEQY
D gene: NA; V gene: TRBV6-1; J gene: TRBJ2-3; CDR3 protein: ASSEVFRN
D gene: NA; V gene: TRBV3-1/TRBV3-2; J gene: TRBJ2-7; CDR3 protein: ASSPNWTPTYEQY
D gene: NA; V gene: TRBV27; J gene: TRBJ1-1; CDR3 protein: ASSLSVAVSQGNEAF
D gene: NA; V gene: TRBV30; J gene: TRBJ1-1; CDR3 protein: ACDPAGVGTEAF
D gene: TRBD1; V gene: TRBV5-1; J gene: TRBJ1-2; CDR3 protein: ASSSGTARTIYGYT
D gene: NA; V gene: TRBV30; J gene: TRBJ2-3; CDR3 protein: AWGREISTDTQY
D gene: TRBD1; V gene: TRBV28; J gene: TRBJ2-7; CDR3 protein: ASSPWTGRDEQY
D gene: TRBD2; V gene: TRBV7-9; J gene: TRBJ2-3; CDR3 protein: ASSLDLAGGHTDTQY
D gene: NA; V gene: TRBV28; J gene: TRBJ2-7; CDR3 protein: ASSLADEQY
D gene: NA; V gene: TRBV4-1; J gene: TRBJ2-1; CDR3 protein: ASSQVTGVSYNEQF
D gene: NA; V gene: TRBV13; J gene: TRBJ2-7; CDR3 protein: ASSPSRTYYEQY
D gene: TRBD1; V gene: TRBV6-5; J gene: TRBJ1-2; CDR3 protein: ASSYNRGEGYT
D gene: NA; V gene: TRBV12-3/TRBV12-4; J gene: TRBJ1-5; CDR3 protein: ASLPGVNQPQH
D gene: TRBD1; V gene: TRBV24-1; J gene: TRBJ2-3; CDR3 protein: ATSDRGQGATDTQY
D gene: NA; V gene: TRBV11-2; J gene: TRBJ2-7; CDR3 protein: ASSFQAGPSYEQY
D gene: TRBD2; V gene: TRBV15; J gene: TRBJ2-7; CDR3 protein: ATSRERTSSYEQY
D gene: TRBD1; V gene: TRBV15; J gene: TRBJ2-7; CDR3 protein: ATSGRGTGSYEQY
D gene: NA; V gene: TRBV11-1; J gene: TRBJ1-2; CDR3 protein: ASSSGARGGYT
D gene: NA; V gene: TRBV19; J gene: TRBJ1-2; CDR3 protein: ASSIRPTGYGYT
D gene: NA; V gene: TRBV11-3; J gene: TRBJ2-3; CDR3 protein: ASSTGQLPQDTQY
D gene: NA; V gene: TRBV4-2; J gene: TRBJ2-2; CDR3 protein: ASSRKIPDTGELF
D gene: TRBD1; V gene: TRBV30; J gene: TRBJ1-6; CDR3 protein: AWSGRQGYSPLH